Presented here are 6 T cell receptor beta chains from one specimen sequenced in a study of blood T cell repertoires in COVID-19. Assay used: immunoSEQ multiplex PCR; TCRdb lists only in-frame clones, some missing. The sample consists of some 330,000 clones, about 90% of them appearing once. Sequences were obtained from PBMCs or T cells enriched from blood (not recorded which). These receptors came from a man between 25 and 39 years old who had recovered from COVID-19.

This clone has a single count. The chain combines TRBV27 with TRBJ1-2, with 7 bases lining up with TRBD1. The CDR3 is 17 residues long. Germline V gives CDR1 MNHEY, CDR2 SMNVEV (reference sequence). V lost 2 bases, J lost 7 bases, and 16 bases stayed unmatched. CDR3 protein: CASSLNVWAGGSGGYTF. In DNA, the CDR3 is TGTGCCAGCAGTTTAAACGTCTGGGCAGGGGGTTCTGGTGGCTACACCTTC.

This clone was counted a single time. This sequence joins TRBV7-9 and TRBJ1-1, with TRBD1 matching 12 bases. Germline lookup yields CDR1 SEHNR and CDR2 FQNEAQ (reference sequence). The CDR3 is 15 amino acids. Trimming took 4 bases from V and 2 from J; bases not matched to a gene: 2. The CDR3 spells CASSWGQGANTEAFF. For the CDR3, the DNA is TGTGCCAGCAGCTGGGGACAGGGGGCTAACACTGAAGCTTTCTTT. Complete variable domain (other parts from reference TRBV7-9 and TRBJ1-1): DTGVSQNPRHKITKRGQNVTFRCDPISEHNRLYWYRQTLGQGPEFLTYFQNEAQLEKSRLLSDRFSAERPKGSFSTLEIQRTEQGDSAMYLCASSWGQGANTEAFFGQGTRLTVV.

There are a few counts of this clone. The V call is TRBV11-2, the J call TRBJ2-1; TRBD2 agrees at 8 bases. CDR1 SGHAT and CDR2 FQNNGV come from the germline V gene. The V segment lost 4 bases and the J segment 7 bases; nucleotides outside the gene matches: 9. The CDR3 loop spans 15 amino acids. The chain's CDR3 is CASSSLRGGENEQFF. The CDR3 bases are TGTGCCAGCAGCTCCCTACGGGGGGGGGAAAATGAGCAGTTCTTC. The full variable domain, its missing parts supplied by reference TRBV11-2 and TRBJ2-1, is EAGVAQSPRYKIIEKRQSVAFWCNPISGHATLYWYQQILGQGPKLLIQFQNNGVVDDSQLPKDRFSAERLKGVDSTLKIQPAKLEDSAVYLCASSSLRGGENEQFFGPGTRLTVL.

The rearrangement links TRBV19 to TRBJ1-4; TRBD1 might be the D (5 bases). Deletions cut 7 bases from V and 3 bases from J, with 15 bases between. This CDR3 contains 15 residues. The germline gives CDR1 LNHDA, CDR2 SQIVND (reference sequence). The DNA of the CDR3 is TGTGCCAGTAACCGAGGAGACAGTTCTAATGAAAAACTGTTTTTT. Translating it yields CASNRGDSSNEKLFF.

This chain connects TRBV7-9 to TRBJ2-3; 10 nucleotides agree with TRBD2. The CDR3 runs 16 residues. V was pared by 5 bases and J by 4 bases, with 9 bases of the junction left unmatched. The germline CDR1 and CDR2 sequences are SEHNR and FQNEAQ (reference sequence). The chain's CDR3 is CASSRSTSGDADTQYF. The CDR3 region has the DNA TGTGCCAGCAGCCGATCAACTAGCGGGGACGCAGATACGCAGTATTTT.

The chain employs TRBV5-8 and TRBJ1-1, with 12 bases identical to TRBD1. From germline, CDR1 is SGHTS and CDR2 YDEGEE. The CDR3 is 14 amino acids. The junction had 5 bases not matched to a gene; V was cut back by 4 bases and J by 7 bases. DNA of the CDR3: TGTGCCAGCAGCAACCGGGACAGGGGGCATGAAGCTTTCTTT. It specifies CASSNRDRGHEAFF. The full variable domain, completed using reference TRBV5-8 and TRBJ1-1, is EAGVTQSPTHLIKTRGQQATLRCSPISGHTSVYWYQQALGLGLQFLLWYDEGEERNRGNFPPRFSGRQFPNYSSELNVNALELEDSALYLCASSNRDRGHEAFFGQGTRLTVV.